This T cell receptor (beta chain) was recorded in a study of T cells in Graves' hyperthyroidism and ophthalmopathy. Findings of the study overall: Ophthalmopathy was separated from stable hyperthyroidism by a 13 V-J model. Most expanded thyroid clonotypes above 0.001 recurred in blood. The model forecast ophthalmopathy, anticipating it by a median 6.5 months before onset.

Amplified TCR beta CDR3 regions came from RNA transcripts. TCR CDR3 regions were first amplified by RT-PCR with HTBI primers. TCRdb fed the multiplex PCR reads into MiXCR, producing one record per CDR3 protein. The data hold about 700,000 distinct CDR3 sequences, with just under 45% observed a single time. Clinicians diagnosed patients from clinical symptoms, serum thyroxine and TRAb, thyroid ultrasound and orbital computed tomography. This clonotype has just a few counts. What it binds is not known. The V gene's germline CDR1 is SGHDT and CDR2 YYEEEE. The trim removed 5 bases at V and 5 bases at J, leaving 6 bases unmatched. The CDR3 runs 13 residues.

Sequencing input: peripheral blood or thyroid tissue (not recorded which). The source is an adult man with Graves' disease, either hyperthyroidism or ophthalmopathy (not recorded which). The V and J genes are TRBV5-6 and TRBJ2-7; 8 bases match TRBD1. The CDR3 region is CASRYGQGHEQYF. CDR3 DNA sequence: TGTGCCAGCAGATACGGACAGGGCCACGAGCAGTACTTC.